This T cell receptor (beta chain) is drawn from a study of blood T cells in healthy people across ages. Study results and caveats: The unknown donor CMV status may have confounded expanded clonotype changes. It was the long-lived donors that had more naive CD4+ cells and higher diversity than aged donors. Leaving the PBMCs unsorted stopped any conclusive comparison of naive versus antigen-experienced cells.

V was clipped by 4 bases and J by 1 base, with 13 bases between them. The CDR3 contains 14 residues. Germline assignment: CDR1 DFQATT and CDR2 SNEGSKA (reference sequence). A word on this clonotype: Its antigen is undetermined.

Using a J-beta primer mix together with a sample-barcoded 5' primer, a second PCR was run for roughly 6 to 11 cycles. TCRdb reprocessed the 5' RACE reads via MiXCR and lists one record per CDR3 protein. The profile shows around 500,000 distinct CDR3 sequences, less than 60% of them singletons. The TCR was taken from a man at least 80 years old in good health. Sequencing used blood. This chain joins TRBV20-1 and TRBJ1-1; possibly TRBD1 for D (5 bases). The CDR3 loop is CSAIDAGRNTEAFF. CDR3 in DNA: TGCAGTGCTATCGATGCAGGGCGGAACACTGAAGCTTTCTTT.